The T cell receptor (beta chain) described here comes from a study of PD-1 blockade in classical Hodgkin lymphoma. All patients relapsed after autologous stem cell transplantation, and brentuximab vedotin exposure varied. Germline loops: CDR1 ENHRY, CDR2 SYGVKD. V shed 4 bases, J shed 6 bases, and the junction held 11 bases outside the gene matches. There are 15 residues in the CDR3. The method was immunoSEQ multiplex PCR; TCRdb's version includes in-frame clones alone and lacks a portion of them. The data hold roughly 140,000 clones, with less than 80% observed a single time. The source is a human donor with classical Hodgkin lymphoma. The chain links TRBV10-3 to TRBJ1-2; 7 bases agree with TRBD1. Sequencing used peripheral blood mononuclear cells (PBMCs), obtained before the second cycle of nivolumab. The CDR3 DNA reads as TGTGCCATCAGTGCCCCAGGGGGAGATCTCGATGGCTACACCTTC. Protein product: CAISAPGGDLDGYTF.